Each of the 7 T cell receptor beta chains below was sequenced from the same sample in a study of shared clonotypes between healthy human individuals. CD8 cells regarded as naive lacked CD45RO, were positively chosen for CCR7, and omitted terminally differentiated effector memory CD45RA+ cells. The table came from immunoSEQ multiplex PCR; TCRdb's copy has only in-frame clones and leaves some out. The sample consists of about 2 million clones, about 95% of them appearing once. Sequences were obtained from naive CD8+ T cells sorted from blood. The source is a man aged 18 to 30 in good health.

The V call is TRBV5-1, the J call TRBJ2-7, with no clear D. This CDR3 spans 13 amino acids. Trimming removed 4 bases from V and 3 bases from J, with 11 bases in between. CDR1 and CDR2 from the germline V gene are SGHRS and YFSETQ. In DNA, the CDR3 is TGCGCCAGCAGCCCCGACGGAAACTACGAGCAGTACTTC. It encodes CASSPDGNYEQYF. The full variable domain, rest sourced from reference TRBV5-1 and TRBJ2-7, is KAGVTQTPRYLIKTRGQQVTLSCSPISGHRSVSWYQQTPGQGLQFLFEYFSETQRNKGNFPGRFSGRQFSNSRSEMNVSTLELGDSALYLCASSPDGNYEQYFGPGTRLTVT.

This chain connects TRBV7-8 to TRBJ2-5, with 11 nucleotides matching TRBD2. This CDR3 has 15 residues. CDR1 SGHVS and CDR2 FQNEAQ come from the germline V gene. V lost 5 bases to trimming and J lost 4 bases; unmatched junction nucleotides: 6. CDR3 protein: CASSVLAGEGETQYF. In DNA form, the CDR3 reads TGTGCCAGCAGCGTACTAGCGGGAGAGGGAGAGACCCAGTACTTC.

This chain uses TRBV10-2 with TRBJ2-2, with D possibly TRBD2 on 6 matching bases. The ends were cut back, 0 bases at V and 0 bases at J, with 14 bases in the middle. The CDR3 loop spans 18 amino acids. Germline lookup yields CDR1 WSHSY and CDR2 SAAADI. The DNA for the CDR3 is TGCGCCAGCAGTGAGTCGATATGGGGGGAGGCGAACACCGGGGAGCTGTTTTTT. This encodes CASSESIWGEANTGELFF.

The chain is built from TRBV19 and TRBJ1-3; TRBD1 matches at 8 bases. CDR3 size: 13 residues. The V and J ends lost 8 bases and 3 bases, in that order; junction bases with no gene match: 3. Looked up from germline, CDR1 is LNHDA and CDR2 is SQIVND (reference sequence). The DNA of the CDR3 is TGTGCCAGTGCGGACAGGGTTGGAAACACCATATATTTT. Translation: CASADRVGNTIYF.

The rearrangement joins TRBV7-9 to TRBJ2-5; 9 positions match TRBD2. V shed 5 bases and J 5 bases; nucleotides not matched to a gene: 9. The CDR3 covers 15 residues. Germline CDR1 and CDR2: SEHNR and FQNEAQ (reference sequence). This chain's CDR3 is CASSPPLAGWETQYF. Here the CDR3 DNA reads TGTGCCAGCAGCCCCCCCCTAGCGGGATGGGAGACCCAGTACTTC.

The chain couples TRBV6-6 to TRBJ2-7, with D perhaps matching TRBD2 (7 bases). Deletions cut 2 bases from V and 2 bases from J, with 13 bases between. The CDR3 has 15 residues. The germline V gene encodes CDR1 MNHNY and CDR2 SVGAGI (reference sequence). CDR3 coding DNA: TGTGCCAGCAGTTACGAGGGGGGGACCGCCTACGAGCAGTACTTC. Its protein product is CASSYEGGTAYEQYF.

This chain uses TRBV9 with TRBJ2-2, with 9 bases aligning to TRBD1. CDR1 is SGDLS and CDR2 is YYNGEE in the germline V gene. This CDR3 is built from 16 residues. V trimming: 4 bases; J trimming: 5 bases; junction bases outside the gene matches: 9. CDR3 in amino acids: CASSPPGQGRTGELFF. In DNA form, the CDR3 reads TGTGCCAGCAGCCCACCGGGACAGGGAAGGACCGGGGAGCTGTTTTTT. The entire variable domain, with the rest obtained from reference TRBV9 and TRBJ2-2, is as follows: DSGVTQTPKHLITATGQRVTLRCSPRSGDLSVYWYQQSLDQGLQFLIQYYNGEERAKGNILERFSAQQFPDLHSELNLSSLELGDSALYFCASSPPGQGRTGELFFGEGSRLTVL.